This paragraph reports one TCR beta chain. What it binds is not known. The sample originates from a study of OX40 agonist ivuxolimab in advanced cancers. The table came from immunoSEQ multiplex PCR; TCRdb's copy has only in-frame clones and leaves some out. This sample yields 40,000 or so clones, of which roughly 80% are seen a single time; roughly 2.1% belongs to the top ten. V was pared by 6 bases and J by 4 bases, with 10 bases between. From germline, CDR1 is MNHEY and CDR2 SVGAGI. The CDR3 totals 13 residues. General observations from the study: Averaging showed that CD8+ T cells had more expanded clones than CD4+ did.

This sequence originates from an adult with an advanced solid tumor such as melanoma, head and neck, liver or kidney cancer. Sequences were derived from CD4+ or CD8+ T cells sorted from blood, sampled in a trial of the OX40 agonist ivuxolimab. The chain links TRBV6-5 to TRBJ1-3; D is ambiguous. CDR3 region: CASSPDGGNTIYF. The DNA for the CDR3 is TGTGCCAGCAGCCCGGACGGAGGAAACACCATATATTTT.